Below are 18 T cell receptor beta chains sequenced from a single sample in a study of vaccination and CD4 T cells after COVID-19. The Oncomine TCR Beta short-read assay generated sequence data from the DNA of cultured CD4+ T cells. TCRdb passed the PCR reads through MiXCR, listing each CDR3 protein once. Of 20,000 to 25,000 distinct CDR3 sequences listed, around three quarters are singletons. The sample's treatment: approximately 9-day PBMC culture with coronavirus spike peptide pools or control peptides (ViraFEST assay). Which antigens these TCRs recognize remains unknown. The sequenced sample was CD4+ T cells from blood, cultured in vitro. The receptors here all came from a human donor who had recovered from COVID-19.

The V gene is TRBV20-1, the J gene TRBJ2-5; D possibly corresponds to TRBD1 (7 bases). This CDR3 is 13 amino acids long. V lost 8 bases and J lost 0, with 13 bases in between. Germline CDR1 reads DFQATT; CDR2 reads SNEGSKA (reference sequence). CDR3 DNA: TGCAGTCCGGAGGGACAGAACCAAGAGACCCAGTACTTC. It encodes CSPEGQNQETQYF.

This clonotype appeared a few times. CDR3: CSASLRTGSLLYTF. DNA for the CDR3: TGCAGTGCTAGTCTGCGGACAGGGAGTCTCCTCTACACCTTC. The rearrangement uses TRBV20-1 and TRBJ1-2, with 8 bases aligning to TRBD1. After removal of 3 bases from V and 10 bases from J, the junction contained 13 bases not matched to a gene. This CDR3 contains 14 residues. Germline CDR1 and CDR2: DFQATT and SNEGSKA (reference sequence).

This clonotype was recorded only once. The gene calls are TRBV6-1 and TRBJ2-1; 12 bases map to TRBD2. Germline assignment: CDR1 MNHNS and CDR2 SASEGT. This CDR3 is built from 16 residues. V lost 5 bases, J lost 7 bases, and 9 bases stayed unmatched. The CDR3: CASSPLGLAGGNEQFF. The DNA for the CDR3 is TGTGCCAGCAGTCCCTTGGGACTAGCGGGCGGTAATGAGCAGTTCTTC.

This clonotype has only a few counts. The CDR3 DNA follows: TGTGCCACCAGAGGTAGCACAGATACGCAGTATTTT. Translated, it gives CATRGSTDTQYF. The rearrangement uses TRBV24-1 and TRBJ2-3; D is undetermined. V lost 7 bases to trimming and J lost 0 bases, with 4 bases between them. Germline CDR1 KGHDR, CDR2 SFDVKD. This CDR3 spans 12 amino acids.

This clonotype has only a few counts. This sequence joins TRBV27 and TRBJ1-2, with D uncertain. The ends were cut back, 2 bases at V and 4 bases at J, with 14 bases in the middle. Germline CDR1 and CDR2: MNHEY and SMNVEV (reference sequence). CDR3 length equals 15 residues. In DNA form, the CDR3 reads TGTGCCAGCAGTTTAGGGCCACAACCCGTCTATGGCTACACCTTC. Translated, it gives CASSLGPQPVYGYTF.

This chain links TRBV3-1 with TRBJ1-1, with 10 bases matching TRBD1. Per the germline V gene, CDR1 is LGHDT and CDR2 is YNNKEL (reference sequence). J was trimmed by 5 bases and V by 3 bases; bases with no gene match: 3. The CDR3 consists of 14 residues. The CDR3 sequence is CASSHWDRGTEAFF. The DNA of the CDR3 is TGTGCCAGCAGCCATTGGGACAGGGGAACTGAAGCTTTCTTT.

The J gene is TRBJ1-2, the V gene TRBV20-1; D is possibly TRBD1 (5 bases). V was shortened by 0 bases and J by 8 bases, with 13 bases between the two germline ends. In germline, CDR1 is DFQATT, CDR2 SNEGSKA (reference sequence). The CDR3 is 13 residues long. CDR3 sequence: CSAREQAREGYTF. The CDR3 DNA sequence: TGCAGTGCTAGAGAACAGGCCCGAGAGGGCTACACCTTC.

This clonotype was observed a handful of times. The chain has TRBV28 and TRBJ1-2; D is unclear. CDR1 is MDHEN, CDR2 SYDVKM, per germline. This CDR3 region has 13 residues. Trimming cost V 6 bases and J 8 bases, with 16 bases left between them. DNA of the CDR3: TGTGCCAGCAGGTCCCCCGGACTGGTAGGCTACACCTTC. Protein product: CASRSPGLVGYTF.

The chain joins TRBV7-2 to TRBJ1-5; 8 bases fit TRBD1. V shed 5 bases and J 9 bases; nucleotides not matched to a gene: 3. The CDR3 consists of 12 residues. Per the germline V gene, CDR1 is SGHTA and CDR2 is FQGNSA. The CDR3, as DNA: TGTGCCAGCAGCCCACAGGGGGGGCCCCAGCATTTT. This codes for CASSPQGGPQHF. Drawing the rest from reference TRBV7-2 and TRBJ1-5, the complete variable domain is GAGVSQSPSNKVTEKGKDVELRCDPISGHTALYWYRQSLGQGLEFLIYFQGNSAPDKSGLPSDRFSAERTGGSVSTLTIQRTQQEDSAVYLCASSPQGGPQHFGDGTRLSIL.

The chain couples TRBV14 to TRBJ2-7, with 7 bases identical to TRBD2. The V segment lost 3 bases and the J segment 5 bases; nucleotides outside the gene matches: 13. This CDR3 has 16 residues. In germline, CDR1 is SGHDN, CDR2 FVKESK. The CDR3 DNA is TGTGCCAGCAGCCAGCCACGGGGCGGGAGTTCGGACGAGCAGTACTTC. Translating it yields CASSQPRGGSSDEQYF.

This chain uses TRBV6-5 with TRBJ1-2, with TRBD1 matching over 10 bases. The germline V gene has CDR1 MNHEY and CDR2 SVGAGI. Trimming at V came to 2 bases and at J to 7 bases, leaving 7 bases not matched to a gene. CDR3 length equals 15 residues. The DNA for the CDR3 is TGTGCCAGCAGTTACCGCGACAGGGGGCGAGTTGGCTACACCTTC. Amino acids: CASSYRDRGRVGYTF.

The V call is TRBV5-3, the J call TRBJ1-3, with D tentatively TRBD1 (6 bases). TRBV5-3 is annotated as an ORF whose role is uncertain. V was trimmed by 9 bases and J by 2 bases, leaving 18 bases between them. The CDR3 loop spans 15 amino acids. CDR3 in amino acids: CATARGAGAGNTIYF. The CDR3 DNA sequence: TGTGCCACAGCCCGTGGGGCAGGGGCTGGAAACACCATATATTTT.

This clonotype was found once. J is TRBJ2-1 and V is TRBV20-1, with TRBD2 identical over 9 bases. J lost 6 bases, V lost 6 bases, and 15 bases had no gene match. Looked up from germline, CDR1 is DFQATT and CDR2 is SNEGSKA (reference sequence). CDR3 length equals 16 residues. This chain's CDR3 is CSAIRGREGRANEQFF. In DNA form, the CDR3 reads TGCAGTGCCATCCGTGGGCGGGAGGGCCGGGCCAATGAGCAGTTCTTC.

This clonotype was picked up one time. This chain uses TRBV28 with TRBJ1-4, with D unclear. V gave up 3 bases and J gave up 5 bases, with 10 bases separating them. CDR1 is MDHEN, CDR2 SYDVKM, per germline. This CDR3 is built from 14 residues. CDR3 loop: CASSFRRTNEKLFF. The CDR3 nucleotides read TGTGCCAGCAGTTTTCGTCGAACGAATGAAAAACTGTTTTTT.

This chain joins TRBV20-1 and TRBJ2-7, with 9 positions matching TRBD2. The CDR3 runs 14 residues. V lost 3 bases, J lost 7 bases, and 10 bases stayed unmatched. CDR1 and CDR2 from the germline V gene are DFQATT and SNEGSKA (reference sequence). The DNA for the CDR3 is TGCAGTGCTAGGAAACTAGCGGGTCGCCGGGAGCAGTACTTC. This codes for CSARKLAGRREQYF.

DNA of the CDR3: TGTGCCAGCAGTTACGTGGGTTATCAGCCCCAGCATTTT. Translating it yields CASSYVGYQPQHF. The chain recombines TRBV6-2 or TRBV6-3 with TRBJ1-5, with D uncertain. The CDR3 sequence is 13 residues long. Germline CDR1 MNHEY, CDR2 SVGEGT. V was cut by 2 bases and J by 5 bases, with 7 bases left in between.

The V and J genes are TRBV24-1 and TRBJ2-1, with D perhaps TRBD1 or TRBD2 (5 bases each). This CDR3 is built from 17 residues. Germline assignment: CDR1 KGHDR and CDR2 SFDVKD. V was shortened by 0 bases and J by 7 bases, with 18 bases between the two germline ends. CDR3: CATSDLPTGTPRNEQFF. The CDR3 bases are TGTGCCACCAGTGATTTGCCGACCGGGACCCCGCGGAATGAGCAGTTCTTC.

The chain is built from TRBV20-1 and TRBJ2-5; TRBD1 is a possible D gene (5 bases). V was pared by 2 bases and J by 5 bases, with 9 bases between. In germline, CDR1 is DFQATT, CDR2 SNEGSKA (reference sequence). The CDR3 runs 12 residues. The CDR3 spells CSARPRVETQYF. The CDR3 nucleotides are TGCAGTGCTAGACCCAGGGTGGAGACCCAGTACTTC.